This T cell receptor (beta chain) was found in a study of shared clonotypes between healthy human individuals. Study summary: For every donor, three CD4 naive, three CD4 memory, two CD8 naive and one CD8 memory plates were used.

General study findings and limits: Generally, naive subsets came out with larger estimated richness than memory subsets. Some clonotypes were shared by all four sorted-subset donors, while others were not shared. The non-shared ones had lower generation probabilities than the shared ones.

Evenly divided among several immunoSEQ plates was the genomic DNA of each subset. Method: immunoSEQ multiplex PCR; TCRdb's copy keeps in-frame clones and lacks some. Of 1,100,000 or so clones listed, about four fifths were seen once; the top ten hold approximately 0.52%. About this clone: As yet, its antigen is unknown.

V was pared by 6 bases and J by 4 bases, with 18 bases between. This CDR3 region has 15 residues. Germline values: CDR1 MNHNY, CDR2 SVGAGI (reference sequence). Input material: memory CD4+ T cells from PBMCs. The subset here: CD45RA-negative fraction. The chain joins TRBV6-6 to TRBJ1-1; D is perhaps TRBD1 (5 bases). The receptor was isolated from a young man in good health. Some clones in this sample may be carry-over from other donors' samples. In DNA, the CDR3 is TGTGCCAGCAGACCCTCGGGGCTCGGGGTCACTGAAGCTTTCTTT. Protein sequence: CASRPSGLGVTEAFF.